The 14 T cell receptor beta chains in this list originate from one sample, sequenced in a study of monozygotic twins with inflammatory bowel disease. From the 5' RACE reads, TCRdb lists one entry per CDR3 protein and no DNA. This sample's table reports approximately 380,000 distinct CDR3 sequences. Source material: blood. Every receptor here comes from a human donor with ulcerative colitis or Crohn's disease, or a healthy co-twin of an affected twin (not recorded which).

V and J are TRBV15 and TRBJ1-5. This CDR3 region has 15 residues. Germline lookup yields CDR1 LNHNV and CDR2 YYDKDF (reference sequence). The CDR3 loop is CATSRDNRGNQPQHF.

The rearrangement uses TRBV29-1 and TRBJ2-1; TCRdb's D call, TRBD1, is unchecked because there is no DNA. Germline CDR1 SQVTM, CDR2 ANQGSEA. The CDR3 is 12 amino acids. The CDR3 sequence: CSVSGGRNEQFF.

The chain couples TRBV5-1 to TRBJ2-7; lacking DNA, the TRBD1 call made by TCRdb goes unchecked. Per germline, CDR1 SGHRS and CDR2 YFSETQ. The CDR3 totals 14 residues. CDR3 residues: CASSLAGHQYEQYF.

This chain connects TRBV6-5 to TRBJ1-2. From germline, CDR1 is MNHEY and CDR2 SVGAGI. The CDR3 totals 11 residues. The chain's CDR3 is CASRDFYGYTF.

The gene calls are TRBV5-1 and TRBJ1-1; lacking DNA, the TRBD1 call made by TCRdb goes unchecked. The CDR3 is 15 residues long. Germline V gene lookup returns CDR1 SGHRS and CDR2 YFSETQ. The CDR3 protein is CASSPTGTANTEAFF.

CDR3 protein: CASSEVDSPLHF. The chain employs TRBV6-1 and TRBJ1-6. CDR1 and CDR2 from the germline V gene are MNHNS and SASEGT. The CDR3 length is 12 residues.

This chain's CDR3 is CASSPLERSSYEQYF. This chain joins TRBV3-1 and TRBJ2-7; with no DNA, the TCRdb D assignment of TRBD2 cannot be verified. The CDR3 covers 15 residues. CDR1 is LGHDT, CDR2 YNNKEL, per germline (reference sequence).

The chain employs TRBV5-1 and TRBJ2-7. Germline lookup yields CDR1 SGHRS and CDR2 YFSETQ. The CDR3 length is 14 residues. The CDR3 reads CASSLATASYEQYF.

V usage is TRBV29-1 and J usage is TRBJ2-7; there is no DNA to check the TCRdb D call of TRBD2. CDR1 is SQVTM, CDR2 ANQGSEA, per germline. CDR3 length equals 15 residues. CDR3 protein: CSVNEVQGIRNEQYF.

The chain's CDR3 is CASSPKQGKGQETQYF. This chain links TRBV18 with TRBJ2-5; as DNA is missing, the TRBD1 call by TCRdb cannot be tested. This CDR3 has 16 amino acids. Germline lookup yields CDR1 KGHSH and CDR2 LQKENI.

This sequence joins TRBV6-2 or TRBV6-3 and TRBJ2-1; TCRdb calls TRBD2, which cannot be checked without DNA. Germline loops: CDR1 MNHEY, CDR2 SVGEGT. The CDR3 contains 14 residues. CDR3 residues: CASSTGGGYGEQFF.

The chain couples TRBV9 to TRBJ2-3; TCRdb's assignment of TRBD1 cannot be checked, as there is no DNA. The CDR3 contains 14 residues. The germline CDR1 and CDR2 sequences are SGDLS and YYNGEE. Here the CDR3 reads CASSGVRGPDTQYF.

The chain carries TRBV4-3 and TRBJ2-1; the D call of TRBD1 rests on TCRdb alone, since no DNA is present to check it. The germline V gene has CDR1 LGHNA and CDR2 YSLEER. The CDR3 extends over 18 amino acids. CDR3 sequence reads: CASSQEAADRAPFNEQFF.

This chain links TRBV24-1 with TRBJ2-3; TCRdb's assignment of TRBD1 cannot be checked, as there is no DNA. CDR3 length equals 15 residues. The germline gives CDR1 KGHDR, CDR2 SFDVKD. The CDR3 protein is CATSPGQGRTDTQYF.